These 27 T cell receptor beta chains originate from one sample sequenced in a study of blood T cell repertoires in COVID-19 (TCRdb year 2020). The library relied on the immunoSEQ multiplex PCR assay. TCRdb provides this immuneACCESS table in a form limited to in-frame rearrangements. Some clones are lacking; in checked studies, under half of them reflect an unresolved V gene, and why the rest are absent is not known. In all, the sample holds hundreds of thousands of clones, and more than 80% of those were seen once. The ten biggest clones cover less than 1.5% of the sample. What was sequenced was PBMCs or T cells enriched from blood (not recorded which). The receptors come from a man aged 30 to 45 who had recovered from COVID-19.

This clone appeared once. The V gene is TRBV7-2, the J gene TRBJ2-1, with 10 positions matching TRBD2. J gave up 8 bases and V 3 bases, and 1 base lay outside the gene matches. From germline, CDR1 is SGHTA and CDR2 FQGNSA. The CDR3 totals 13 residues. The CDR3 protein is CASSFTSGDEQFF. CDR3 DNA: TGTGCCAGCAGCTTTACTAGCGGGGATGAGCAGTTCTTC.

This clone has a single count. V usage is TRBV29-1 and J usage is TRBJ1-1; 10 bases fit TRBD1. Germline V gene sequence: CDR1 SQVTM, CDR2 ANQGSEA. J lost 0 bases, V lost 8 bases, and 3 bases had no gene match. The CDR3 is 13 residues long. The CDR3 nucleotides read TGCAGCTCGGGGACAGGGGTGAACACTGAAGCTTTCTTT. It encodes CSSGTGVNTEAFF.

V and J are TRBV5-6 and TRBJ2-2; 7 bases align to TRBD2. The CDR3 length is 16 residues. Germline CDR1 SGHDT, CDR2 YYEEEE. V lost 4 bases to trimming and J lost 6 bases; unmatched junction nucleotides: 12. CDR3 sequence (DNA): TGTGCCAGCAGCCTCCCGGGGGGAAGAGAACCCGGGGAGCTGTTTTTT. Translated, it gives CASSLPGGREPGELFF.

V is TRBV6-5 and J is TRBJ1-1; the D gene is possibly TRBD1 (6 bases). Per germline, CDR1 MNHEY and CDR2 SVGAGI. Trimming pared 7 bases from V and 10 bases from J, leaving 22 bases between. This CDR3 comprises 14 residues. The CDR3 sequence is CASTVNRDRPGAFF. The CDR3, as DNA: TGTGCCAGCACCGTGAACAGGGACCGCCCGGGAGCTTTCTTT.

This chain uses TRBV7-9 with TRBJ2-5; 7 nucleotides match TRBD1. The CDR3 extends over 17 amino acids. In germline, CDR1 is SEHNR, CDR2 FQNEAQ (reference sequence). V lost 4 bases, J lost 2 bases, and 13 bases stayed unmatched. CDR3: CASSSPGTDTYQETQYF. Here the CDR3 DNA reads TGTGCCAGCAGCTCCCCCGGGACAGACACATATCAAGAGACCCAGTACTTC.

This clone was detected only once. The chain employs TRBV3-1 (or the pseudogene TRBV3-2) and TRBJ2-7; 11 bases line up with TRBD2. This CDR3 is 15 amino acids long. Germline V lookup: CDR1 LGHDT, CDR2 YNNKEL (reference sequence). V lost 6 bases and J lost 0; bases outside the gene matches: 4. The CDR3 is CASSGTSGRSYEQYF. The CDR3 bases are TGTGCCAGCAGTGGGACTAGCGGTCGCTCCTACGAGCAGTACTTC.

The chain employs TRBV9 and TRBJ2-1, with 9 nucleotides matching TRBD1. J gave up 5 bases and V 3 bases, and 12 bases lay outside the gene matches. The CDR3 has 17 amino acids. Germline V CDR1 and CDR2: SGDLS, YYNGEE. The CDR3 bases are TGTGCCAGCAGCGCGTACCGTACAGGGGGCAGCAACAATGAGCAGTTCTTC. Protein sequence: CASSAYRTGGSNNEQFF.

The chain joins TRBV11-2 to TRBJ2-1; D possibly corresponds to TRBD2 (5 bases). Per germline, CDR1 SGHAT and CDR2 FQNNGV. The CDR3 is made up of 15 amino acids. Trimming took 5 bases from V and 7 from J, leaving 18 bases between them. CDR3 loop: CASSPILGIPNEQFF. DNA for the CDR3: TGTGCCAGCAGCCCGATCCTCGGGATTCCAAATGAGCAGTTCTTC.

The rearrangement joins TRBV12-5 to TRBJ2-6, with D tentatively TRBD2 (6 bases). V lost 2 bases, J lost 1 base, and 12 bases lay in between. The CDR3 spans 17 residues. Per the germline V gene, CDR1 is LGHNT and CDR2 is FRNRAP. This CDR3 reads CASGLPSRESGANVLTF. Here the CDR3 DNA reads TGTGCTAGTGGTTTGCCCTCCCGGGAGTCTGGGGCCAACGTCCTGACTTTC.

The chain combines TRBV4-2 with TRBJ1-2; D may be TRBD1 (6 bases). The CDR3 is 17 residues long. Trimming took 1 base from V and 6 from J, leaving 21 bases between them. Germline CDR1 is LGHNA and CDR2 is YNFKEQ. The CDR3 is CASSQADGDTKVNGYTF. CDR3 sequence (DNA): TGTGCCAGCAGCCAAGCGGATGGGGACACCAAAGTCAATGGCTACACCTTC.

This clone was picked up one time. The V and J genes are TRBV11-2 and TRBJ2-3; 11 nucleotides line up with TRBD2. CDR1 and CDR2 (germline): SGHAT, FQNNGV. The length of the CDR3 is 17 residues. The V and J ends lost 6 bases and 5 bases, in that order; junction bases with no gene match: 13. CDR3 sequence: CASSFSLGLAGKDTQYF. The CDR3 DNA follows: TGTGCCAGCAGTTTTTCCCTCGGACTAGCGGGTAAAGATACGCAGTATTTT.

The V gene is TRBV5-6, the J gene TRBJ1-2; 10 bases match TRBD1. This CDR3 has 12 residues. Losses at the gene ends were 4 bases for V and 8 bases for J; bases not matched to a gene: 2. CDR1 is SGHDT and CDR2 is YYEEEE in the germline V gene. The CDR3 sequence is CASSDRGPGYTF. The CDR3 coding sequence is TGTGCCAGCAGCGACAGGGGGCCGGGCTACACCTTC. The variable domain in full, with the rest retrieved from reference TRBV5-6 and TRBJ1-2, is DAGVTQSPTHLIKTRGQQVTLRCSPKSGHDTVSWYQQALGQGPQFIFQYYEEEERQRGNFPDRFSGHQFPNYSSELNVNALLLGDSALYLCASSDRGPGYTFGSGTRLTVV.

The rearrangement links TRBV6-4 to TRBJ2-3, with a possible D match to TRBD1 (5 bases). Germline V CDR1 and CDR2: MRHNA, SNTAGT. V was cut by 5 bases and J by 6 bases, with 21 bases left in between. The CDR3 loop spans 16 amino acids. As DNA, the CDR3 is TGTGCCAGCAGTCTTTCTGGCCAGAGTGCAGGGGATACGCAGTATTTT. It specifies CASSLSGQSAGDTQYF.

The chain combines TRBV2 with TRBJ2-7, with D perhaps TRBD1 (6 bases). The V end lost 4 bases, the J end lost 5 bases, and 15 bases lay between the germline ends. This CDR3 has 14 amino acids. The germline gives CDR1 SNHLY, CDR2 FYNNEI. This CDR3 is CASSAQGRIDEQYF. The CDR3 bases are TGTGCCAGCAGTGCCCAGGGGCGTATCGACGAGCAGTACTTC.

The chain joins TRBV25-1 to TRBJ2-4; perhaps TRBD1 as D (6 bases). CDR1 and CDR2 from the germline V gene are MGHDK and SYGVNS. The V and J ends lost 6 bases and 2 bases respectively, with 20 bases between them. This CDR3 has 17 residues. The CDR3: CASRDTQGFGSKNIQYF. CDR3 nucleotide sequence: TGTGCCAGCAGAGACACCCAGGGGTTTGGTTCCAAAAACATTCAGTACTTC.

The rearrangement uses TRBV2 and TRBJ2-5; 11 bases match TRBD1. The V gene's germline CDR1 is SNHLY and CDR2 FYNNEI. Trimming at V came to 1 base and at J to 4 bases, leaving 5 bases not matched to a gene. The CDR3 contains 16 residues. This chain's CDR3 is CASSEVGTGGRETQYF. The CDR3, as DNA: TGTGCCAGCAGTGAAGTAGGGACAGGGGGGCGAGAGACCCAGTACTTC.

The V call is TRBV7-8, the J call TRBJ2-1; 12 nucleotides agree with TRBD2. Germline V CDR1 and CDR2: SGHVS, FQNEAQ. CDR3 length: 18 amino acids. J lost 9 bases, V lost 2 bases, and 14 bases had no gene match. The CDR3 coding sequence is TGTGCCAGCAGCTTAAGCGCTAGCGGGAGGGTCGGGGTCAGTGAGCAGTTCTTC. Protein: CASSLSASGRVGVSEQFF.

V is TRBV5-8 and J is TRBJ2-7; 7 bases fit TRBD2. The CDR3 has 12 residues. With V trimmed by 4 bases and J by 3 bases, 1 base remained unmatched. CDR1 is SGHTS, CDR2 YDEGEE, per germline. CDR3 bases: TGTGCCAGCAGCCTAGCGGACTACGAGCAGTACTTC. It yields the protein CASSLADYEQYF.

This chain links TRBV29-1 with TRBJ2-1; maybe TRBD2 (6 bases). Trimming shortened V by 3 bases and J by 0 bases, and 15 bases separated the two germline ends. This CDR3 has 16 amino acids. CDR1 is SQVTM, CDR2 ANQGSEA, per germline. The CDR3 protein is CSVDSGGRSSYNEQFF. The CDR3 nucleotides read TGCAGCGTTGATAGCGGCGGTCGTAGCTCCTACAATGAGCAGTTCTTC.

This sequence joins TRBV28 and TRBJ1-2; possible D gene TRBD1, 6 bases. Germline V gives CDR1 MDHEN, CDR2 SYDVKM. V was shortened by 6 bases and J by 0 bases, with 11 bases between the two germline ends. This CDR3 has 14 amino acids. The CDR3 region has the DNA TGTGCCAGCAGGCTGACAGGAGCTAACTATGGCTACACCTTC. It translates to CASRLTGANYGYTF.

This clone was recorded once. In DNA, the CDR3 is TGTGCCAGCAGAAAAGGGACAGCCCCTAATCAGCCCCAGCATTTT. Translated, it gives CASRKGTAPNQPQHF. The V gene is TRBV6-5, the J gene TRBJ1-5; 7 nucleotides agree with TRBD1. Unmatched junction bases numbered 9, after V lost 6 bases and J lost 4 bases. Germline CDR1 and CDR2: MNHEY and SVGAGI. The CDR3 is 15 amino acids.

The CDR3 sequence: CASSQGDSLNTGELFF. CDR3 coding DNA: TGCGCCAGCAGCCAAGGGGACTCGCTGAACACCGGGGAGCTGTTTTTT. The chain joins TRBV4-3 to TRBJ2-2; a possible D gene is TRBD2 (6 bases). The ends were cut back, 1 base at V and 1 base at J, with 10 bases in the middle. The CDR3 totals 16 residues. Germline V gene lookup returns CDR1 LGHNA and CDR2 YSLEER.

V usage is TRBV19 and J usage is TRBJ1-6; D uncertain. The V and J ends lost 4 bases and 8 bases respectively, with 15 bases between them. Per germline, CDR1 LNHDA and CDR2 SQIVND (reference sequence). The CDR3 length is 15 residues. The CDR3 reads CASSRRSGRYSPLHF. CDR3 bases: TGTGCCAGTAGTAGGCGATCAGGTCGCTATTCACCCCTCCACTTT.

This clone was counted once. The chain uses TRBV5-8 and TRBJ2-3, with 9 bases fitting TRBD2. This CDR3 contains 15 residues. CDR1 SGHTS and CDR2 YDEGEE come from the germline V gene. J was trimmed by 5 bases and V by 1 base; bases with no gene match: 5. In DNA, the CDR3 is TGTGCCAGCAGCTTGAGTAGCGGGAGTATAGATACGCAGTATTTT. Translated: CASSLSSGSIDTQYF.

The V call is TRBV6-5, the J call TRBJ2-6, with D possibly matching TRBD1 (5 bases). Looked up from germline, CDR1 is MNHEY and CDR2 is SVGAGI. Trimming took 6 bases from V and 1 from J, leaving 10 bases between them. This CDR3 contains 15 residues. The CDR3 protein is CASRGQGSGANVLTF. CDR3 in DNA: TGTGCCAGCAGGGGGCAGGGTTCTGGGGCCAACGTCCTGACTTTC.

The V gene is TRBV7-2, the J gene TRBJ2-2; D ambiguous. V lost 0 bases to trimming and J lost 6 bases, with 5 bases between them. This CDR3 has 13 residues. Germline CDR1 is SGHTA and CDR2 is FQGNSA. CDR3 region: CASSLAHSGELFF. Here the CDR3 DNA reads TGTGCCAGCAGCTTAGCCCATTCCGGGGAGCTGTTTTTT.

The chain is built from TRBV12-3 or TRBV12-4 and TRBJ2-7; 8 bases agree with TRBD1. The length of the CDR3 is 13 residues. With 7 bases clipped from V and 3 bases from J, the junction kept 5 bases outside the gene matches. The CDR3 DNA sequence: TGTGCCAGCAACGGACAGGGAGGCTACGAGCAGTACTTC. Protein: CASNGQGGYEQYF.